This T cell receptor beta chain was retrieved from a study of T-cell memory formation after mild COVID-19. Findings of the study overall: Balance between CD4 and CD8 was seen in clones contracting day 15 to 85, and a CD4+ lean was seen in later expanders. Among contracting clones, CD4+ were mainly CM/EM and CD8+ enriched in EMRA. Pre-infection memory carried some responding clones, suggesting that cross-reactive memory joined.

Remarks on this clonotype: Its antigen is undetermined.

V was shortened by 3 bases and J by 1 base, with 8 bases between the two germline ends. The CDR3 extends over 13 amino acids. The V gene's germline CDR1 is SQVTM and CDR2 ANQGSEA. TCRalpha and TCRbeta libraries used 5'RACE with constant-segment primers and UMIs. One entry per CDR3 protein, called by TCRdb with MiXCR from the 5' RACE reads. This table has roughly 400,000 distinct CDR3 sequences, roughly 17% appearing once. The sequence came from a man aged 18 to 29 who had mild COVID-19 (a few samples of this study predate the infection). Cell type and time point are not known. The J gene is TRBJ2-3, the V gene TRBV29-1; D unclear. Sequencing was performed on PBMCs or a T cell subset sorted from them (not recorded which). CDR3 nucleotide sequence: TGCAGCGTTGACGGCCGGGGCACAGATACGCAGTATTTT. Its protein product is CSVDGRGTDTQYF.